Reported below is one T cell receptor beta chain. This clonotype appeared a few times. No cognate antigen has been identified for it. It has no much larger one-base neighbor in the sample; base qualities were not kept. CDR1 and CDR2, per the germline V gene (reference sequence), are SGHKS and YYEKEE. From V the trimming removes 0 bases and from J it removes 10 bases, while the gene matches leave 4 bases of the junction unaccounted for. Including the terminal cysteine and phenylalanine, the CDR3 comprises 12 residues. Of the read, only the CDR3 DNA is kept; its 36 bases are in frame from base 1. All donors were healthy Caucasians. Three pairs of female monozygotic twins, all aged about 18 to 29 years, made up the twin cohort. Positive isolation kits from Invitrogen were used to isolate CD4+ and CD8+ T cell populations. This entry is derived from a study of identical twins (dated by TCRdb to 2016 to 2018). At the level of the whole study: The study deep-sequenced TCR alpha and beta repertoires from monozygotic twins, unrelated adults of various ages and cord blood to test whether fetal clonotypes persist. To rule out contamination, the twin experiments were replicated at different times with different library preparation protocols. The full study reports these points: In beta out-of-frame sequences, excess twin sharing was weaker, because having fewer shared sequences lowered the signal-to-noise ratio. Compared with coincidental sharing between unrelated individuals, out-of-frame TCR alpha sequences shared between twins had an excess of sequences with low generation probability. Invariant T cells such as MAIT and iNKT could partly confound zero-insertion analyses, though diverse VJ usage argued against this for most clonotypes. Recombination models systematically underestimated out-of-frame TCR alpha sharing in monozygotic twins but agreed with sharing between unrelated individuals. Because the same donors could not be followed over many years, the conclusions relied on cross-sectional statistical analysis. Abundant cord blood beta clonotypes carried fewer insertions; young adult naive repertoires showed a weaker similar trend, while memory repertoires showed none.

Libraries were constructed by 5' RACE. The data were produced on an Illumina HiSeq 2000. Template switching added a universal primer binding site, and the final cDNA carried a unique molecular identifier that allowed TCR cDNA molecules to be counted accurately. Specific primers in the conserved constant-segment region were used to synthesize first-strand cDNA for TCR alpha and beta chains. To control for contamination, every cDNA library carried two barcodes: a SMART-Mk sample barcode plus Illumina barcodes. Two successive PCR steps introduced TruSeq adapter sequences along with Illumina sample barcodes. The Illumina HiSeq platform was used with custom primers to sequence TCR alpha and beta cDNA libraries. As for the authors' bioinformatics: Unique molecular identifiers were extracted from raw reads with MiGEC, and CDR3 positions were determined with MiXCR. Recombination models were inferred per individual with the repgenHMM and IGoR tools using an EM algorithm. The tcR package in R was used for shared clonotype analysis, with sharing normalized by the product of cloneset sizes. To study raw recombination free of thymic and clonal selection effects, out-of-frame nonproductive sequences were analyzed. Clones were called with MiXCR by TCRdb after fastp trimmed the public reads at Q25, and only in-frame beta chains were retained. Identical CDR3 protein sequences are pooled into one entry, listed with their most common genes and DNA. It is TCRdb's table, rather than the study itself, that gives the V and J calls and clone size. The sample table lists 250,000 to 350,000 distinct CDR3 sequences, nearly 9.5% of them with a count of one. The top ten clones comprise approximately 6.5% of the sample.

This sample also belongs to another study, concerning yellow fever vaccine responses in identical twins. In that second paper, the authors write: The authors reported that the T cell response to vaccination in identical twins appeared partly convergent and partly personalized. The study precisely tracked vaccine-responding T cell clones in identical twins.

The clonotype comes from a woman in her late teens or twenties in good health. The sample comprised CD8+ T cells sorted from blood. The V and J segments used are TRBV5-5 and TRBJ2-7, with TRBD1 identical over 7 junction bases. The CDR3 sequence is CASSLGRGFQYF. At the DNA level, the sequence is TGTGCCAGCAGCTTGGGCAGGGGGTTTCAGTACTTC.